This T cell receptor beta chain is from a study of human T cells and chemical hapten exposure. TCRdb processed the RACE reads anew with MiXCR; each CDR3 protein has one entry. This table holds around 130,000 distinct CDR3 sequences, 9% to 10% found once. Only a few counts were recorded for this clonotype. V shed 0 bases and J shed 1 base, with 0 bases lying between them. CDR1 is DFQATT, CDR2 SNEGSKA, per germline (reference sequence). The length of the CDR3 is 11 residues. The time point is: healthy volunteer bleed at 2 weeks. Unfractionated whole blood yielded total RNA. The receptor comes from a male donor in good health. Some clones in this sample may be carry-over from other donors' samples. The chain is built from TRBV20-1 and TRBJ1-2; D gene uncertain. Sequenced sample: whole blood. CDR3 sequence: CSARDNYGYTF. As DNA, the CDR3 is TGCAGTGCTAGAGATAACTATGGCTACACCTTC.